The 22 T cell receptor beta chains listed next were all sequenced from one sample in a study of blood T cell repertoires in COVID-19. Generated by immunoSEQ multiplex PCR, the TCRdb table keeps only in-frame clones and is missing some. This sample yields roughly 39,000 clones, of which approximately 86% are seen a single time; 9.6% belongs to the top ten. The sequencing input was peripheral blood. Every receptor here comes from an elderly woman with active COVID-19.

The rearrangement joins TRBV6-2 or TRBV6-3 to TRBJ2-3; 9 positions agree with TRBD2. This CDR3 contains 15 residues. Germline trimming cut 2 bases from V and 3 bases from J; bases unmatched to any gene: 3. Germline-derived CDR1 and CDR2 are MNHEY and SVGEGT. The CDR3 is CASSYLAGLTDTQYF. The DNA of the CDR3 is TGTGCCAGCAGTTACCTAGCGGGGTTAACAGATACGCAGTATTTT.

The chain employs TRBV5-1 and TRBJ2-2; perhaps TRBD2 as D (5 bases). This CDR3 comprises 14 residues. Germline assignment: CDR1 SGHRS and CDR2 YFSETQ. Trimming pared 6 bases from V and 4 bases from J, leaving 13 bases between. The CDR3 nucleotides are TGCGCCAGCACCCTCCTAGCCAGCACCGGGGAGCTGTTTTTT. It specifies CASTLLASTGELFF.

In the case of this clone: Within the sample, other DNA sequences also encode this same CDR3. DNA for the CDR3: TGCGCCAGCAGCTTGTCAGGGGATAGCAATCAGCCCCAGCATTTT. Translated: CASSLSGDSNQPQHF. The rearrangement links TRBV5-1 to TRBJ1-5, with D perhaps matching TRBD1 (6 bases). The V end lost 1 base, the J end lost 0 bases, and 8 bases lay between the germline ends. Germline lookup yields CDR1 SGHRS and CDR2 YFSETQ. The CDR3 loop spans 15 amino acids.

V is TRBV5-4 and J is TRBJ1-5; D perhaps matches TRBD1 (5 bases). Germline V gene data show CDR1 as SGHNT and CDR2 as YYREEE (reference sequence). This CDR3 is built from 20 residues. Deletions cut 2 bases from V and 9 bases from J, with 33 bases between. The CDR3 bases are TGTGCCAGCAGCTTTCAGGGCCAGGGAGGCCCCCAACCTCCCCTAGGGCCCCAGCATTTT. Its translation: CASSFQGQGGPQPPLGPQHF. Based on the CDR3 plus reference TRBV5-4 and TRBJ1-5, the full variable domain is ETGVTQSPTHLIKTRGQQVTLRCSSQSGHNTVSWYQQALGQGPQFIFQYYREEENGRGNFPPRFSGLQFPNYSSELNVNALELDDSALYLCASSFQGQGGPQPPLGPQHFGDGTRLSIL.

V gene TRBV28 combines with J gene TRBJ1-5; TRBD1 aligns across 10 bases. V lost 0 bases to trimming and J lost 7 bases; unmatched junction nucleotides: 3. Per the germline V gene, CDR1 is MDHEN and CDR2 is SYDVKM. The CDR3 has 15 amino acids. Here the CDR3 reads CASSLWTGGGQPQHF. The CDR3 DNA follows: TGTGCCAGCAGTTTATGGACAGGGGGCGGGCAGCCCCAGCATTTT.

For this clone: An end of the junction differs from the germline gene, which may be a read error. The rearrangement joins TRBV11-2 to TRBJ2-4; tentatively, D is TRBD1 (7 bases). Germline CDR1 and CDR2: SGHAT and FQNNGV. The CDR3 runs 14 residues. Here the CDR3 reads CASSLDREVNIQYF. The CDR3, as DNA: TGTGCCAGCAGCCTAGACAGGGAGGTGAACATTCAGTACTTC.

The V call is TRBV18, the J call TRBJ2-7; TRBD2 aligns across 7 bases. The V segment lost 3 bases and the J segment 7 bases; nucleotides outside the gene matches: 6. Germline V gene sequence: CDR1 KGHSH, CDR2 LQKENI. This CDR3 spans 13 amino acids. The CDR3 loop is CASSPGLHLEQYF. CDR3 nucleotides: TGTGCCAGCTCACCGGGACTACATCTTGAGCAGTACTTC.

The chain is built from TRBV24-1 and TRBJ2-5; TRBD2 aligns across 9 bases. The germline V gene has CDR1 KGHDR and CDR2 SFDVKD. Trimming at V came to 1 base and at J to 0 bases, leaving 2 bases not matched to a gene. CDR3 size: 16 residues. The CDR3 nucleotides are TGTGCCACCAGTGATTTCAGCGGGGGGCACCAAGAGACCCAGTACTTC. Encoded protein: CATSDFSGGHQETQYF.

The V gene is TRBV7-2, the J gene TRBJ1-1; D may be TRBD1 (5 bases). The V end lost 2 bases, the J end lost 5 bases, and 12 bases lay between the germline ends. The CDR3 has 14 amino acids. Germline CDR1 is SGHTA and CDR2 is FQGNSA. The chain's CDR3 is CASSLRGLRTEAFF. CDR3 DNA sequence: TGTGCCAGCAGCTTAAGGGGTTTACGAACTGAAGCTTTCTTT. Filled out from reference TRBV7-2 and TRBJ1-1, the complete variable domain reads GAGVSQSPSNKVTEKGKDVELRCDPISGHTALYWYRQSLGQGLEFLIYFQGNSAPDKSGLPSDRFSAERTGGSVSTLTIQRTQQEDSAVYLCASSLRGLRTEAFFGQGTRLTVV.

The chain employs TRBV7-9 and TRBJ2-5; D unresolved. Trimming shortened V by 1 base and J by 2 bases, and 8 bases separated the two germline ends. Germline V gives CDR1 SEHNR, CDR2 FQNEAQ (reference sequence). This CDR3 region has 14 residues. The CDR3 DNA follows: TGTGCCAGCAGCTTAGGGGCAGGACAAGAGACCCAGTACTTC. This gives the protein CASSLGAGQETQYF.

The J gene is TRBJ2-5, the V gene TRBV28; TRBD2 might be the D (6 bases). Germline lookup yields CDR1 MDHEN and CDR2 SYDVKM. Trimming removed 7 bases at V and 4 bases at J, with 16 bases between. This CDR3 spans 14 amino acids. The CDR3 spells CASTPPGGIETQYF. CDR3 nucleotides: TGTGCCAGCACCCCACCCGGCGGGATAGAGACCCAGTACTTC.

This clone was recorded only once. Sequence at one end of the junction differs from germline and may be a read error. At the DNA level, this CDR3 is encoded by other sequences in the same sample as well. The V gene is TRBV11-2, the J gene TRBJ1-1, with D possibly TRBD1 on 5 matching bases. Germline CDR1 SGHAT, CDR2 FQNNGV. The CDR3 is 14 amino acids. The CDR3 bases are TGTGCCAGCACAAGACAGAACATGAACACTGAGGCTTTCTTT. Translation gives CASTRQNMNTEAFF.

The chain uses TRBV28 and TRBJ1-2; a weak D match, TRBD1 (6 bases). Trimming stripped 6 bases from V and 4 bases from J, with 12 bases between. This CDR3 contains 13 residues. Germline V gene sequence: CDR1 MDHEN, CDR2 SYDVKM. CDR3 region: CASRLQGPYGYTF. CDR3 nucleotides: TGTGCCAGCAGGCTACAGGGTCCCTATGGCTACACCTTC.

CDR3 DNA sequence: TGTGCCAGCAGTTTCCGGGAAGCGAACACTGAAGCTTTCTTT. It encodes CASSFREANTEAFF. The chain carries TRBV27 and TRBJ1-1; D unresolved. Germline V gene lookup returns CDR1 MNHEY and CDR2 SMNVEV (reference sequence). V was trimmed by 3 bases and J by 1 base, leaving 9 bases between them. This CDR3 region has 14 residues.

This clone was counted a single time. The chain couples TRBV5-1 to TRBJ2-7; the D gene is possibly TRBD1 (7 bases). The CDR3 covers 16 residues. CDR1 and CDR2 from the germline V gene are SGHRS and YFSETQ. The germline V and J ends were trimmed by 2 bases and 0 bases, with 15 bases remaining between them. The CDR3 sequence is CASSLWQGGSSYEQYF. CDR3 nucleotide sequence: TGCGCCAGCAGCTTATGGCAGGGGGGAAGCTCCTACGAGCAGTACTTC.

This clone has a single count. The chain joins TRBV15 to TRBJ2-7; D call uncertain. Germline CDR1 reads LNHNV; CDR2 reads YYDKDF (reference sequence). Trimming pared 1 base from V and 3 bases from J, leaving 4 bases between. The CDR3 loop spans 12 amino acids. The DNA of the CDR3 is TGTGCCACCAGCAGAGTTAACTACGAGCAGTACTTC. It codes for CATSRVNYEQYF.

This clone was detected only once. CDR3 in DNA: TGTGCCAGCTCACCCCCGGTAAACACTGAAGCTTTCTTT. Protein product: CASSPPVNTEAFF. The chain couples TRBV18 to TRBJ1-1; no reliable D call. Trimming shortened V by 3 bases and J by 2 bases, and 7 bases separated the two germline ends. CDR1 and CDR2 (germline): KGHSH, LQKENI. The CDR3 runs to 13 residues.

The chain carries TRBV2 and TRBJ1-2; tentatively, D is TRBD1 (6 bases). This CDR3 is built from 13 residues. The germline V gene has CDR1 SNHLY and CDR2 FYNNEI. V was trimmed by 6 bases and J by 2 bases, leaving 10 bases between them. Here the CDR3 reads CASSRTGNYGYTF. CDR3 coding DNA: TGTGCCAGCAGCCGCACAGGGAACTATGGCTACACCTTC.

The chain uses TRBV28 and TRBJ2-7; 7 bases map to TRBD1. This CDR3 spans 13 amino acids. With 6 bases clipped from V and 2 bases from J, the junction kept 4 bases outside the gene matches. Germline V gene lookup returns CDR1 MDHEN and CDR2 SYDVKM. CDR3 region: CASRQQGTYEQYF. For the CDR3, the DNA is TGTGCCAGCAGACAACAGGGGACCTACGAGCAGTACTTC.

V gene TRBV10-1 combines with J gene TRBJ2-5; D perhaps matches TRBD1 (5 bases). The V gene's germline CDR1 is WNHNN and CDR2 SYGVQD (reference sequence). The V and J ends lost 0 bases and 2 bases respectively, with 10 bases between them. The CDR3 is made up of 15 amino acids. Written as DNA, the CDR3 is TGCGCCAGCAGTGAGTCAGGGGTGGGACAAGAGACCCAGTACTTC. Amino acids: CASSESGVGQETQYF.

The rearrangement links TRBV6-2 or TRBV6-3 to TRBJ1-1; D not certain. The CDR3 has 13 residues. Per the germline V gene, CDR1 is MNHEY and CDR2 is SVGEGT. V was trimmed by 3 bases and J by 5 bases, leaving 10 bases between them. The CDR3 spells CASSYGLRTEAFF. The CDR3 nucleotides read TGTGCCAGCAGTTATGGGTTGAGGACTGAAGCTTTCTTT.

The genes are TRBV6-5 and TRBJ1-2; D call uncertain. Trimming left V 5 bases short and J 8 bases short, with 12 bases between. Per the germline V gene, CDR1 is MNHEY and CDR2 is SVGAGI. This CDR3 has 12 amino acids. This CDR3 reads CASSRQEGGYTF. The CDR3 DNA reads as TGTGCCAGCAGTCGGCAGGAGGGCGGCTACACCTTC.